This record looks at one T cell receptor (beta chain) sequence and its context. The antigen is unknown. V gave up 6 bases and J gave up 5 bases; unmatched junction bases: 5. The CDR3 is 13 residues long. Germline V gene data show CDR1 as KGHDR and CDR2 as SFDVKD. This specimen comes from a study of identical twins. A single record per CDR3 protein comes from TCRdb applying MiXCR to the 5' RACE reads. The top ten hold less than 2% of the sample, which has roughly 630,000 distinct CDR3 sequences, 7.1% seen once. The study's findings and limits: Part of the zero-insertion signal could reflect confounding by invariant MAIT and iNKT cells.

These sequences were also reported in another study, on yellow fever vaccine responses in identical twins.

The source material was PBMCs. V and J are TRBV24-1 and TRBJ2-5, with TRBD2 matching 7 bases. This clonotype was sampled from a woman under 30 in good health. The CDR3 coding sequence is TGTGCCACCAGTACGGGAGGAGGTGAGACCCAGTACTTC. Translation gives CATSTGGGETQYF.